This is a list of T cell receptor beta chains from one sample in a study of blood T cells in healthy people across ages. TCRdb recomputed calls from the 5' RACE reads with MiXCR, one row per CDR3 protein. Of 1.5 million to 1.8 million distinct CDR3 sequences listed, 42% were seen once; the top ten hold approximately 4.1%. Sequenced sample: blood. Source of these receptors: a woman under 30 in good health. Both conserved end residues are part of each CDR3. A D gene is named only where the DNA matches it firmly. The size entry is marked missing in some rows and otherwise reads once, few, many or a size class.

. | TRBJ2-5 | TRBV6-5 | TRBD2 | TGTGCCAGCAGTTACTCGGGGCTAGCGGGATACAATGAGCAGTACTTC | CASSYSGLAGYNEQYF
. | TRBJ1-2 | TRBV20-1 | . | TGCAGTGCTAGTGCCAGGGAGGGTGTCGGCTACACCTTC | CSASAREGVGYTF
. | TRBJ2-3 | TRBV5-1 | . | TGCGCCAGCAGCTTTCTTGGAATGGATACGCAGTATTTT | CASSFLGMDTQYF
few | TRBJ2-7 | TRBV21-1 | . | TGTGCCAGCAGCAACCCCCGGGCAGAAAGCTCCTACGAGCAGTACTTC | CASSNPRAESSYEQYF
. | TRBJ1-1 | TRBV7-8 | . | TGTGCCAGCAGCTTAGGTCTGGGGCTCCTACCGATGAACACTGAAGCTTTCTTT | CASSLGLGLLPMNTEAFF
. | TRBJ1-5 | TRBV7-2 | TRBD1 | TGTGCCAGCAGCTCCCACACGGGACAGGGGTTTCAGCCCCAGCATTTT | CASSSHTGQGFQPQHF
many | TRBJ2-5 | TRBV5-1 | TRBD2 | TGTGCCAGCAGTTTATTTAGCGGGGGCCAAGAGACCCAGTACTTC | CASSLFSGGQETQYF
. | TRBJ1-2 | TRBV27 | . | TGTGCCAGCAGTGTAGGCCCCCTCCTGGGCTACACCTTC | CASSVGPLLGYTF
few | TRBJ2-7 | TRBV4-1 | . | TGCGCCAGCAGCCCCCTCCGGCAGGGCTCCTACGAGCAGTACTTC | CASSPLRQGSYEQYF
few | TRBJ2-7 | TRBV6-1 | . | TGTGCCAGCAGACCGGGCCTTAGGGGGATAGCTATCTACGAGCAGTACTTC | CASRPGLRGIAIYEQYF
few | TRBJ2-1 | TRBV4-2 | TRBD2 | TGTGCCAGCAGCCAAGATAGGTCTAGCGGGGGGGCGTCCTACAATGAGCAGTTCTTC | CASSQDRSSGGASYNEQFF
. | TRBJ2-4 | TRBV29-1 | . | TGCAGCGTCCTAGCTATTGGTTCGGAGCAGTACTTC | CSVLAIGSEQYF
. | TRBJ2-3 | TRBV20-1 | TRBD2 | TGCAGTACCACCAAACTAGCGGGAGGTGCAGATACGCAGTATTTT | CSTTKLAGGADTQYF
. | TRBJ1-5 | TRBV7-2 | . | TGTGCCAGCAGCTACCGGGACCGACTGGTTGGCAATCAGCCCCAGCATTTT | CASSYRDRLVGNQPQHF
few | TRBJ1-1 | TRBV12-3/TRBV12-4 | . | TGTGCCAGCAGTTTCTCGGGGAGCCGGACTGAAGCTTTCTTT | CASSFSGSRTEAFF
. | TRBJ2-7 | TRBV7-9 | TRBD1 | TGTGCCAGCAGCTTTACAGGGGGCCTCTCCTACAATGAGCAGTACTTC | CASSFTGGLSYNEQYF
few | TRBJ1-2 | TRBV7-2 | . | TGTGCCAGCAGCCTGAACCAGGGCAGGGATGGCTACACCTTC | CASSLNQGRDGYTF
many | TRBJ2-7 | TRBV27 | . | TGTGCCAGCAGTTTGGTCCCAAATTACGAGCAGTACTTC | CASSLVPNYEQYF
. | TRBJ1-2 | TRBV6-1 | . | TGTGCCAGCAGTGCGATAGACTATGGCTACACCTTC | CASSAIDYGYTF
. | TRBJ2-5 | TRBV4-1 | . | TGCGCCAGCAGCCAACTTACTAGGATCGGGGAGACCCAGTACTTC | CASSQLTRIGETQYF
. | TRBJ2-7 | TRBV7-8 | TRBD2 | TGTGCCAGCAGCTTAGTTAGGGTAGCGGGTATAGACAATGAGCAGTACTTC | CASSLVRVAGIDNEQYF
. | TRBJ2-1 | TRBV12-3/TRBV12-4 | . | TGTGCCAGCAGTTTCGCAGATATGGGCGATGAGCAGTTCTTC | CASSFADMGDEQFF
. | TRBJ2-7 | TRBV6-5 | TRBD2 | TGTGCCAGCAGTTCTCGAGGGACTAGCTCCTACGAGCAGTACTTC | CASSSRGTSSYEQYF
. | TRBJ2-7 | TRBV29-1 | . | TGCAGCGTTCATTCGTCAGGGTATGGCTCCTACGAGCAGTACTTC | CSVHSSGYGSYEQYF
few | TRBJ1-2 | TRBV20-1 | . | TGCAGTGCCAGCACAGTGGTTGGCTACACCTTC | CSASTVVGYTF
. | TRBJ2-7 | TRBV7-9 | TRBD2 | TGTGCCAGCAGACGGGGGGGGTTTGGCGAGCAGTACTTC | CASRRGGFGEQYF
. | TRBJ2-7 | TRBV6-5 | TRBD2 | TGTGCCAGCAGTTACTCGATGCTAGCGGGAGGGCCCTACGAGCAGTACTTC | CASSYSMLAGGPYEQYF
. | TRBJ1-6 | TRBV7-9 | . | TGTGCCAGCAGCTTAGATGGGGGCGTGTCACCCCTCCACTTT | CASSLDGGVSPLHF
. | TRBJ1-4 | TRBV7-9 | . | TGTGCCAGCAGCTTACGTACAACTAATGAAAAACTGTTTTTT | CASSLRTTNEKLFF
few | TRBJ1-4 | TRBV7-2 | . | TGTGCCAGCAGCTTAGCGCAGGGAAACGTTGAAAAACTGTTTTTT | CASSLAQGNVEKLFF
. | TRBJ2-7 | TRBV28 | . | TGTACCAGCAGCTCGCCGAGGGCTGTTAAATACGAGCAGTACTTC | CTSSSPRAVKYEQYF
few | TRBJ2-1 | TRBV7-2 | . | TGTGCCAGCAGCTTAGGCCCGCCGGTTAGAGGGTACAATGAGCAGTTCTTC | CASSLGPPVRGYNEQFF
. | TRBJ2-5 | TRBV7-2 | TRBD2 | TGTGCCAGCAGCATGGGGCAACTAGCGGGAGAGACCCAGTACTTC | CASSMGQLAGETQYF
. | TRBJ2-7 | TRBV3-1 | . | TGTGCCAGCAGCCTAGCCGGGATCTCCTCGCCCCAGTACTTC | CASSLAGISSPQYF
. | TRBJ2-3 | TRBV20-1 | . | TGCAGTGCTATTCGGGCGTCCCGAGGAACAGATACGCAGTATTTT | CSAIRASRGTDTQYF
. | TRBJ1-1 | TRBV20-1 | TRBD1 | TGCAGTGCTAGGGCGGGACAGGGTCTCACTGAAGCTTTCTTT | CSARAGQGLTEAFF
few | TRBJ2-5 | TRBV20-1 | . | TGCAGTGCTAGAGATCGATTAGACGAAGAGACCCAGTACTTC | CSARDRLDEETQYF
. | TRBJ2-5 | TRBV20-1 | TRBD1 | TGCAGTGCTAAGGATCCGGGACAGGGGCGGTTTGAGACCCAGTACTTC | CSAKDPGQGRFETQYF
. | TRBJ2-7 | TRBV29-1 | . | TGCAGCGTTGGACCCAGGGGCCGAGACAACGAGCAGTACTTC | CSVGPRGRDNEQYF
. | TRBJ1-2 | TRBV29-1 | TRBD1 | TGCAGCGTTGAAGACCCAGCCCCGACAGGGGTCGGCTACACCTTC | CSVEDPAPTGVGYTF
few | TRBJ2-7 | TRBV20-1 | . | TGCAGTGCTAGAGATATCGGGAGAAGGCCCTACGAGCAGTACTTC | CSARDIGRRPYEQYF
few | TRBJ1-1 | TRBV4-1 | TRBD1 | TGCGCCAGCAGCAGCCGGGACAGTAACACTGAAGCTTTCTTT | CASSSRDSNTEAFF
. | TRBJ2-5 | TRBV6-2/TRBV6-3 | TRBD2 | TGTGCCAGCAGGGGGACTAGCGAAGAGACCCAGTACTTC | CASRGTSEETQYF
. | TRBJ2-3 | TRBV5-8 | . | TGTGCCAGCAAAAGGAGAAGGACCACAGATACGCAGTATTTT | CASKRRRTTDTQYF
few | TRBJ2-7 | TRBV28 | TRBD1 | TGTGCCAGCAGTCCCGCTTTGGGACAGAAGCTACGGGAGCAGTACTTC | CASSPALGQKLREQYF
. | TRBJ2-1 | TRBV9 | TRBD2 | TGTGCCAGCAGCGTAGATGTTAGCGGGAGGTGGAATGAGCAGTTCTTC | CASSVDVSGRWNEQFF
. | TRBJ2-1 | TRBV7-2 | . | TGTGCCAGCAGCTTAGCATTGCTTCCTGTCCACGAGCAGTTCTTC | CASSLALLPVHEQFF
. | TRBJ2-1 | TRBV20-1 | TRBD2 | TGCAGTGCTAGACCTACTAGCGCGGATTGGAATGAGCAGTTCTTC | CSARPTSADWNEQFF
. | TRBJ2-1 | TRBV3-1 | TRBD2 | TGTGCCAGCAGTTTTACTAGCGGGTACTTGAATGAGCAGTTCTTC | CASSFTSGYLNEQFF
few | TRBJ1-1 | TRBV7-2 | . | TGTGCCAGCAGCTTAGTATGGGGCACTGAAGCTTTCTTT | CASSLVWGTEAFF
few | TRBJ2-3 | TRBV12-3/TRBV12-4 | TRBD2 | TGTGCCACCTGGCAGGCGGGGGGTAGTACAGATACGCAGTATTTT | CATWQAGGSTDTQYF
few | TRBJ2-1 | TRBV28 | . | TGTGCCAGCAGTTTATGGGTTACAGACAATGAGCAGTTCTTC | CASSLWVTDNEQFF
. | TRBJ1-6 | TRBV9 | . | TGTGCCAGCAGCCCCACCGGGACACCTTTGTCACCCCTCCACTTT | CASSPTGTPLSPLHF
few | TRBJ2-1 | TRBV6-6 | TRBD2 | TGTGCCAGCAGTTATTACCCGACTAGCGGAACCAATGAGCAGTTCTTC | CASSYYPTSGTNEQFF
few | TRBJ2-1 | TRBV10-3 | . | TGTGCCATCCAGAGTCCCATTAGCGCCTACAATGAGCAGTTCTTC | CAIQSPISAYNEQFF
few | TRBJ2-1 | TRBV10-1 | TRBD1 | TGCGCCAGCAGTGATAGGGACAGGGGGCCTTGGAATGAGCAGTTCTTC | CASSDRDRGPWNEQFF
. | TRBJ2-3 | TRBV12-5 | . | TGTGCTAGTGGTAGGGGCTACCCAGATACGCAGTATTTT | CASGRGYPDTQYF
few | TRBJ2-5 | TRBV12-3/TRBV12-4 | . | TGTGCCAGCAGTGGGGCCCGCGCGAGGACCCAGTACTTC | CASSGARARTQYF